A selection of T cell receptor beta chains follows, all from one sample in a study of neurological immune-mediated disorders. Each CDR3 protein is one row after TCRdb ran MiXCR on the 5' RACE reads. The profile shows tens of thousands of distinct CDR3 sequences, around 4.4% of them singletons. The sample consisted of PBMCs. These receptors originate from a man in his fifties or sixties with multiple sclerosis. Both conserved end residues are part of each CDR3.

j_gene: TRBJ2-1; v_gene: TRBV3-1; CDR3aa: CASSQPQDAYNEQFF
j_gene: TRBJ2-7; v_gene: TRBV10-3; CDR3aa: CAISETSGSYEQYF
j_gene: TRBJ1-2; v_gene: TRBV29-1; CDR3aa: CSVGGRTNYGYTF
j_gene: TRBJ2-3; v_gene: TRBV7-8; CDR3aa: CASSFSLAGGLTDTQYF
j_gene: TRBJ1-1; v_gene: TRBV5-1; CDR3aa: CASSWTANTEAFF
j_gene: TRBJ2-7; v_gene: TRBV5-1; CDR3aa: CASSLGDNPAYEQYF
j_gene: TRBJ2-2; v_gene: TRBV5-1; CDR3aa: CASRQAEELFF
j_gene: TRBJ1-2; v_gene: TRBV6-4; CDR3aa: CASSAEVGIYGYTF
j_gene: TRBJ2-1; v_gene: TRBV5-6; CDR3aa: CASSTAGEWRGGYNEQFF
j_gene: TRBJ1-4; v_gene: TRBV5-1; CDR3aa: CASSLAPGQGSAEKLFF
j_gene: TRBJ2-5; v_gene: TRBV7-6; CDR3aa: CASSRRRYQETQYF
j_gene: TRBJ1-2; v_gene: TRBV12-3/TRBV12-4; CDR3aa: CASTLGANYGYTF
j_gene: TRBJ2-1; v_gene: TRBV3-1; CDR3aa: CASSQVQRGDDEQFF
j_gene: TRBJ2-3; v_gene: TRBV12-3/TRBV12-4; CDR3aa: CASSPDSVAADTQYF
j_gene: TRBJ1-5; v_gene: TRBV3-1; CDR3aa: CASSQSYNQPQNF
j_gene: TRBJ2-2; v_gene: TRBV30; CDR3aa: CAWSAGANTGELFF
j_gene: TRBJ2-5; v_gene: TRBV7-6; CDR3aa: CASSHPSGVETQYF
j_gene: TRBJ2-1; v_gene: TRBV12-3/TRBV12-4; CDR3aa: CASIIGTSGGAPFF
j_gene: TRBJ2-1; v_gene: TRBV5-1; CDR3aa: CASSLEGGRDNEQFF
j_gene: TRBJ2-3; v_gene: TRBV14; CDR3aa: CASSDRGWRTDTQYF
j_gene: TRBJ2-7; v_gene: TRBV29-1; CDR3aa: CSVEGGTTTPYEQYF
j_gene: TRBJ2-7; v_gene: TRBV6-6; CDR3aa: CASSPGQGRYEQYF
j_gene: TRBJ2-3; v_gene: TRBV5-6; CDR3aa: CASSLGQGITDTQYF
j_gene: TRBJ2-7; v_gene: TRBV12-3/TRBV12-4; CDR3aa: CASSLDGGNYEQYF
j_gene: TRBJ2-3; v_gene: TRBV11-2; CDR3aa: CASNLDGELSTDTQYF
j_gene: TRBJ1-5; v_gene: TRBV25-1; CDR3aa: CASSLGNQPQHF
j_gene: TRBJ2-7; v_gene: TRBV7-9; CDR3aa: CASSPMEGRYEQYF
j_gene: TRBJ1-1; v_gene: TRBV18; CDR3aa: CASSTKGGHTEAFF
j_gene: TRBJ1-1; v_gene: TRBV5-1; CDR3aa: CASSLYRGQIEAFF
j_gene: TRBJ2-1; v_gene: TRBV7-7; CDR3aa: CASSSGQGAGEQFF
j_gene: TRBJ1-5; v_gene: TRBV5-1; CDR3aa: CASSLEVNQPQHF
j_gene: TRBJ2-4; v_gene: TRBV5-1; CDR3aa: CASSFGQGENIQYF
j_gene: TRBJ1-3; v_gene: TRBV11-2; CDR3aa: CASSSGTAGNTIYF
j_gene: TRBJ2-1; v_gene: TRBV28; CDR3aa: CASSLFSRGHDQWRDYNEQFF
j_gene: TRBJ1-1; v_gene: TRBV11-2; CDR3aa: CASSLDRGFSEAFF
j_gene: TRBJ2-7; v_gene: TRBV10-3; CDR3aa: CAISGDRGDYEQYF
j_gene: TRBJ2-1; v_gene: TRBV27; CDR3aa: CASSRDSLGQNEQFF
j_gene: TRBJ2-5; v_gene: TRBV5-6; CDR3aa: CASSLELNGGPQETQYF
j_gene: TRBJ1-5; v_gene: TRBV6-4; CDR3aa: CASSEFGDQPQNF
j_gene: TRBJ2-7; v_gene: TRBV12-3/TRBV12-4; CDR3aa: CASSLRTLEQYF
j_gene: TRBJ2-7; v_gene: TRBV5-1; CDR3aa: CASSWVEGYEQYF
j_gene: TRBJ2-7; v_gene: TRBV7-9; CDR3aa: CASSSPDIAYEQYF
j_gene: TRBJ1-3; v_gene: TRBV20-1; CDR3aa: CSARDLRNSGNTIYF
j_gene: TRBJ2-3; v_gene: TRBV29-1; CDR3aa: CSVGLAGGGDTQYF
j_gene: TRBJ2-5; v_gene: TRBV5-1; CDR3aa: CASSPTGVASLQETQYF
j_gene: TRBJ2-3; v_gene: TRBV10-3; CDR3aa: CAISDFRSSTDTQYF
j_gene: TRBJ2-3; v_gene: TRBV6-4; CDR3aa: CASSDSGTSGSVQYF
j_gene: TRBJ2-1; v_gene: TRBV20-1; CDR3aa: CRLAGGVEQFF
j_gene: TRBJ2-7; v_gene: TRBV27; CDR3aa: CASSFRKSYEQYF
j_gene: TRBJ2-3; v_gene: TRBV6-2/TRBV6-3; CDR3aa: CASRTSGTDTQYF
j_gene: TRBJ2-1; v_gene: TRBV11-2; CDR3aa: CASSLEGGRGNEQFF
j_gene: TRBJ2-1; v_gene: TRBV20-1; CDR3aa: CSANLAGAYNEQFF
j_gene: TRBJ2-3; v_gene: TRBV20-1; CDR3aa: CSAPTLAGGTRGFADTQYF